This T cell receptor beta chain appears in the sequencing data of a study of blood T cell repertoires in COVID-19. About the research overall: Italy, Spain and the United States were the sources of the convalescent and acute COVID-19 samples. In each case, the material was cDNA or gDNA derived from T cells, B-cell-depleted T cells, or PBMCs.

This CDR3 region has 15 residues. The germline V and J ends were trimmed by 0 bases and 1 base, with 12 bases remaining between them. Germline V gives CDR1 SQVTM, CDR2 ANQGSEA. Original methodology: Amplifying reference gene primers gave estimates of nucleated cell counts. Here immunoSEQ multiplex PCR was the method, and the copy in TCRdb shows in-frame clones only, minus some. V and J calls plus clone size are reproduced from that table; the DNA served to infer D and trimming. The sample lists 70,000 to 75,000 clones; around 79% were seen once. The rearrangement joins TRBV29-1 to TRBJ1-1; TRBD1 is a possible D gene (5 bases). The clonotype was recovered from a man in his sixties with active or convalescent COVID-19. The specimen was peripheral blood. CDR3 protein: CSVEDPRASNTEAFF. The CDR3 nucleotides read TGCAGCGTTGAAGACCCCAGGGCCTCGAACACTGAAGCTTTCTTT.